The 9 T cell receptor beta chains below were found in one sample sequenced in a study of neurological immune-mediated disorders. TCRdb re-derived calls from the 5' RACE reads in MiXCR, one entry per CDR3 protein. Seen here are 49,000 or so distinct CDR3 sequences, 3.5% to 5.5% observed once, and the top ten hold 5.5% to 6.5%. The sequencing input was PBMCs. These receptors all come from a woman in her sixties with multiple sclerosis.

At least ten counts were recorded for this clonotype. The chain carries TRBV6-1 and TRBJ1-1, with unresolved D. The V gene lost 2 bases and the J gene lost 5 bases, with 9 bases spanning the gap. Germline assignment: CDR1 MNHNS and CDR2 SASEGT. This CDR3 comprises 13 residues. The CDR3 region has the DNA TGTGCCAGCAGTGAACCCAGGTGGACTGAAGCTTTCTTT. Protein: CASSEPRWTEAFF.

This clonotype was found many times. The chain uses TRBV20-1 and TRBJ2-3; D uncertain. V lost 0 bases, J lost 0 bases, and 7 bases lay in between. The CDR3 is made up of 14 amino acids. Looked up from germline, CDR1 is DFQATT and CDR2 is SNEGSKA (reference sequence). The DNA of the CDR3 is TGCAGTGCTAGAGATAGTGCTAGCACAGATACGCAGTATTTT. Translation: CSARDSASTDTQYF.

The sample holds a few counts of this clonotype. The chain carries TRBV7-2 and TRBJ2-3; D remains unclear. The length of the CDR3 is 12 residues. V lost 2 bases, J lost 4 bases, and 4 bases lay in between. CDR1 and CDR2 from the germline V gene are SGHTA and FQGNSA. The CDR3 region is CASSLYSDTQYF. In DNA form, the CDR3 reads TGTGCCAGCAGCTTATACTCAGATACGCAGTATTTT.

The sample holds a few counts of this clonotype. The chain recombines TRBV10-3 with TRBJ1-2; D is unresolved. The CDR3 has 9 amino acids. Germline CDR1 and CDR2: ENHRY and SYGVKD. Trimming removed 11 bases at V and 4 bases at J, with 5 bases between. CDR3 in amino acids: CAVPYGYTF. The DNA of the CDR3 is TGTGCCGTCCCCTATGGCTACACCTTC.

This clonotype was recorded many times. The V and J genes are TRBV20-1 and TRBJ2-7; 11 nucleotides align to TRBD2. V shed 4 bases and J 2 bases; nucleotides not matched to a gene: 1. Germline CDR1 and CDR2: DFQATT and SNEGSKA (reference sequence). The CDR3 length is 13 residues. CDR3 sequence: CSAILAGAYEQYF. CDR3 DNA: TGCAGTGCTATACTAGCGGGGGCCTACGAGCAGTACTTC.

This clonotype was observed many times. The chain is built from TRBV10-3 and TRBJ2-1; 9 nucleotides agree with TRBD2. CDR1 is ENHRY, CDR2 SYGVKD, per germline. Trimming cost V 6 bases and J 4 bases; bases outside gene matches: 4. This CDR3 is built from 14 residues. CDR3 residues: CAIRVAGEYNEQFF. The CDR3 DNA reads TGTGCCATCAGAGTAGCGGGAGAATACAATGAGCAGTTCTTC.

This clonotype was found many times. The chain is built from TRBV9 and TRBJ1-1; maybe TRBD1 (6 bases). The V gene lost 2 bases and the J gene lost 3 bases, with 8 bases spanning the gap. Germline-derived CDR1 and CDR2 are SGDLS and YYNGEE. This CDR3 comprises 13 residues. CDR3 sequence (DNA): TGTGCCAGCAGCGTGGAGGGGGACACTGAAGCTTTCTTT. This gives the protein CASSVEGDTEAFF.

At least ten counts were recorded for this clonotype. The chain has TRBV5-1 and TRBJ1-2, with TRBD1 identical over 8 bases. The J segment lost 4 bases and the V segment lost 4 bases, leaving 3 bases of the junction unmatched. The CDR3 extends over 13 amino acids. The V gene's germline CDR1 is SGHRS and CDR2 YFSETQ. The CDR3 sequence: CASSPTGGYGYTF. For the CDR3, the DNA is TGCGCCAGCAGCCCAACAGGGGGCTATGGCTACACCTTC.

The sample holds a few counts of this clonotype. The rearrangement links TRBV5-1 to TRBJ2-1; TRBD1 is a possible D gene (6 bases). The V gene lost 4 bases and the J gene lost 3 bases, with 14 bases spanning the gap. Germline V gene sequence: CDR1 SGHRS, CDR2 YFSETQ. The CDR3 is 15 amino acids. CDR3 nucleotides: TGCGCCAGCAGCCTAGATACAGGGCGCTACAATGAGCAGTTCTTC. The encoded protein is CASSLDTGRYNEQFF.